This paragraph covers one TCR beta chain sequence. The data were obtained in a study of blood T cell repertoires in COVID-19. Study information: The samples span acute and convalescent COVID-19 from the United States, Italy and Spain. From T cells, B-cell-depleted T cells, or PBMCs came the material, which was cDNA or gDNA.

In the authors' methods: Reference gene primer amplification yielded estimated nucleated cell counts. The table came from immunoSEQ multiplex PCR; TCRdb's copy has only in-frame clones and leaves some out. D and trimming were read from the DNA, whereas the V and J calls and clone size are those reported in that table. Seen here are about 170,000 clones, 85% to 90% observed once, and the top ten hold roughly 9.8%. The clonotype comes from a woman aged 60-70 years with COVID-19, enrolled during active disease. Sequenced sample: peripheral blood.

CDR3 sequence (DNA): TGTGCCAGCTCGCCCAGGGTTGGCGATCAGCCCCAGCATTTT. Protein product: CASSPRVGDQPQHF. This sequence joins TRBV18 and TRBJ1-5, with D possibly TRBD1 on 5 matching bases. Germline assignment: CDR1 KGHSH and CDR2 LQKENI. This CDR3 is built from 14 residues. Trimming pared 6 bases from V and 5 bases from J, leaving 14 bases between.